This TCR beta chain appears in the sequencing data of a study of T cell changes during pregnancy in multiple sclerosis (dated by TCRdb to between 2019 and 2020). The study in broad terms: The study looked at changes in the T cell repertoire across pregnancy in women with multiple sclerosis.

The germline V gene specifies MDHEN as CDR1 and SYDVKM as CDR2. V is cut by 4 bases and J by 2 bases, and the space between the germline ends is 18 bases. The CDR3, from cysteine to phenylalanine, totals 16 residues. Only CDR3 DNA remains: 48 bases, in frame from the first base. This clone was counted a few times. The antigen it recognizes is unknown. Per-base quality was not reported, and no clone a single base away is much larger than it. Preparation of the library involved the immunoSEQ multiplex PCR assay. TCRdb retrieved this table from immuneACCESS and kept in-frame rearrangements only. Not all clones are present; in checked studies, unresolved V genes account for under half, and no reason is known for the remainder. The sample table contains 40,000 to 50,000 clones; only one count was recorded for 90% of them. The ten largest clones capture more than 8.5% of the sample.

The sequencing used CD8+ T cells from peripheral blood mononuclear cells, collected in the first trimester of pregnancy. The sequence was collected from a female donor with multiple sclerosis, enrolled in a pregnancy study. The chain employs TRBV28 and TRBJ2-7; D gene: possibly TRBD2, on 6 matching bases. The sequence in DNA is TGTGCCAGCAGTTCCCCCCGCCATTCGGGGGCCTACGAGCAGTACTTC. Its product reads: CASSSPRHSGAYEQYF.